This entry concerns a single TCR beta chain. This record comes from a study of blood T cell repertoires in COVID-19. Study context: The United States, Italy and Spain were the sources of the acute and convalescent COVID-19 samples. In each case, the material was cDNA or gDNA derived from T cells, B-cell-depleted T cells, or PBMCs.

The CDR3 loop spans 15 amino acids. Trimming took 3 bases from V and 8 from J; bases not matched to a gene: 10. CDR1 SGHRS and CDR2 YFSETQ come from the germline V gene. Authors' processing steps: Amplifying reference gene primers gave estimates of nucleated cell counts. The assay was immunoSEQ multiplex PCR, and TCRdb's table has in-frame clones only and misses some. Clone size and V and J calls were adopted from that table, with D and trimming inferred from the DNA. This sample has 200,000 to 300,000 clones, with about 90% found just once. The V call is TRBV5-1, the J call TRBJ1-2; TRBD1 agrees at 10 bases. The sample comprised peripheral blood. This clonotype was sampled from a woman aged 40 to 49 with acute or convalescent COVID-19. The DNA of the CDR3 is TGCGCCAGCAGCTCCTCCGGGACAGGGGATGGAGGCTACACCTTC. Its protein is CASSSSGTGDGGYTF.